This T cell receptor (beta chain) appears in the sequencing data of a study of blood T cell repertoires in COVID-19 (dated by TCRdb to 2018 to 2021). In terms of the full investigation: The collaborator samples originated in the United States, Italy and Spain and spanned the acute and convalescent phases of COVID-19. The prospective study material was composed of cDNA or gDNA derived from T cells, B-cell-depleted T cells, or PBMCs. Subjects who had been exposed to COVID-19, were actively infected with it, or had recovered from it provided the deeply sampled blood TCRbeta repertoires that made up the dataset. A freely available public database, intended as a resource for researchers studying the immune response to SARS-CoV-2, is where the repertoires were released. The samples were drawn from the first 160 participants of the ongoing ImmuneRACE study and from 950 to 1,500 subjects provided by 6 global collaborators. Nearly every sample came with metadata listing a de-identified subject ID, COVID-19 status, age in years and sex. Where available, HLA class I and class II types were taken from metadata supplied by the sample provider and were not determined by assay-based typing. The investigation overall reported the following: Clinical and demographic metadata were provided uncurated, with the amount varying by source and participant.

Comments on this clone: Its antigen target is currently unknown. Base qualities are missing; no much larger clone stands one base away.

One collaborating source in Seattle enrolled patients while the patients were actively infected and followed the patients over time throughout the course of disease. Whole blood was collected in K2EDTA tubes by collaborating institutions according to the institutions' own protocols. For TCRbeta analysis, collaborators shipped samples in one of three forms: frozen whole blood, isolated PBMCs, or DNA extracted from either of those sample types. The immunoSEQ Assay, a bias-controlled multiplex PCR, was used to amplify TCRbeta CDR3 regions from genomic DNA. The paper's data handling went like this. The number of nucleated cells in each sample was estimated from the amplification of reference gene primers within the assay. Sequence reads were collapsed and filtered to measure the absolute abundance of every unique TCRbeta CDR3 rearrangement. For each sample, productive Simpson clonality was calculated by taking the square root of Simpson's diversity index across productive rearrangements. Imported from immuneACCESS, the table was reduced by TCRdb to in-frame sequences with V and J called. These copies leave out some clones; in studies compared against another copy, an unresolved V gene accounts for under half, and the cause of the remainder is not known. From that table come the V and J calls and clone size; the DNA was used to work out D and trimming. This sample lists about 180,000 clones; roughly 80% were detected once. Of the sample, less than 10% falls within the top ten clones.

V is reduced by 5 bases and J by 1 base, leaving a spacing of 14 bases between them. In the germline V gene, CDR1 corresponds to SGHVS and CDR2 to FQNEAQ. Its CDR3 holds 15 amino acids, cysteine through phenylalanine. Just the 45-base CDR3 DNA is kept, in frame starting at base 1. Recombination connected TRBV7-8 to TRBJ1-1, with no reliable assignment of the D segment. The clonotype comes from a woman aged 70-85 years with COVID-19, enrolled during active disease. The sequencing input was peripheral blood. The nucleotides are TGTGCCAGCAGCCACCGAGAGGTTGGGAACACTGAAGCTTTCTTT. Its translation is CASSHREVGNTEAFF. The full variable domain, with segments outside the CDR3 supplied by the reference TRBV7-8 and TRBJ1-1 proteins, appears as GAGVSQSPRYKVAKRGQDVALRCDPISGHVSLFWYQQALGQGPEFLTYFQNEAQLDKSGLPSDRFFAERPEGSVSTLKIQRTQQEDSAVYLCASSHREVGNTEAFFGQGTRLTVV.